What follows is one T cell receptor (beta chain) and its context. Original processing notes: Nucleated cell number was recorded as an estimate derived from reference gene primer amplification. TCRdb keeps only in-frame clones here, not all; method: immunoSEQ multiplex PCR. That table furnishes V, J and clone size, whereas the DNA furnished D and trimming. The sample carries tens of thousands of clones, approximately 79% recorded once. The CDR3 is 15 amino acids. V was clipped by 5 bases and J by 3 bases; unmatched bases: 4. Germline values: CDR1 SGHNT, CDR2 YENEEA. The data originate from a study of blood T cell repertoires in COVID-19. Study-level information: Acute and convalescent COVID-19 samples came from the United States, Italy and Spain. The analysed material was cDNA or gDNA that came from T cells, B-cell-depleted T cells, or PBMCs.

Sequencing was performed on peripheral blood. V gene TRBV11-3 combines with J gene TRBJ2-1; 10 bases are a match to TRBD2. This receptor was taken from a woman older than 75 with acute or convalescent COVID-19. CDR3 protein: CASSASGSVYNEQFF. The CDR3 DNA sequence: TGTGCCAGCAGCGCTAGCGGGAGCGTCTACAATGAGCAGTTCTTC.